The next 18 T cell receptor beta chains were all read from a single sample in a study of shared clonotypes between healthy human individuals. CD45RO-negative cells were positively selected for CCR7, leaving out terminally differentiated effector memory CD45RA+ cells. TCRdb's table, derived via immunoSEQ multiplex PCR, lists solely in-frame clones and lacks some. The data contain hundreds of thousands of clones, roughly nine tenths of them singletons. Source material: naive CD8+ T cells sorted from blood. These receptors came from a man aged 25 to 45 in good health.

The rearrangement links TRBV5-6 to TRBJ2-7, with TRBD1 as a possible D gene (5 bases). Between the trimmed V and J ends, which lost 0 bases and 1 base, there was a span of 5 bases. Germline CDR1 SGHDT, CDR2 YYEEEE. The CDR3 extends over 13 amino acids. The CDR3 nucleotides read TGTGCCAGCAGCTTGGGACAGTCCTACGAGCAGTACTTC. It is translated as CASSLGQSYEQYF.

This sequence joins TRBV5-5 and TRBJ1-3; maybe TRBD1 (5 bases). This CDR3 comprises 16 residues. V shed 4 bases and J shed 4 bases, with 18 bases lying between them. Germline-derived CDR1 and CDR2 are SGHKS and YYEKEE (reference sequence). For the CDR3, the DNA is TGTGCCAGCAGCGGCACCCTTGAGGGGTACGGAAACACCATATATTTT. Translating it yields CASSGTLEGYGNTIYF.

The chain employs TRBV2 and TRBJ1-3; 8 positions match TRBD1. The germline CDR1 and CDR2 sequences are SNHLY and FYNNEI. The CDR3 has 15 amino acids. J gave up 3 bases and V 8 bases, and 9 bases lay outside the gene matches. CDR3 nucleotides: TGTGCCAGCGGGTCCGGGACAGGCTTTGGAAACACCATATATTTT. The encoded protein is CASGSGTGFGNTIYF.

This chain uses TRBV6-5 with TRBJ1-1; maybe TRBD1 (5 bases). Trimming pared 5 bases from V and 5 bases from J, leaving 15 bases between. The CDR3 is 14 amino acids. Germline V lookup: CDR1 MNHEY, CDR2 SVGAGI. CDR3 nucleotides: TGTGCCAGCAGTCCCTTGGGGACGGGAACTGAAGCTTTCTTT. Its translation is CASSPLGTGTEAFF.

V and J are TRBV29-1 and TRBJ2-5; TRBD1 agrees at 9 bases. With 2 bases clipped from V and 3 bases from J, the junction kept 4 bases outside the gene matches. The germline V gene has CDR1 SQVTM and CDR2 ANQGSEA. The CDR3 is 14 amino acids. CDR3 in DNA: TGCAGCGTTGAATTCGGGACAGGGAAAGAGACCCAGTACTTC. This gives the protein CSVEFGTGKETQYF.

J is TRBJ2-7 and V is TRBV27; D gene unclear. Germline loops: CDR1 MNHEY, CDR2 SMNVEV (reference sequence). Trimming stripped 0 bases from V and 7 bases from J, with 13 bases between. The CDR3 consists of 14 residues. The CDR3 here is CASSLSPLPGEQYF. For the CDR3, the DNA is TGTGCCAGCAGTTTATCCCCCCTTCCTGGGGAGCAGTACTTC.

The rearrangement uses TRBV5-6 and TRBJ1-1; TRBD1 matches at 7 bases. In germline, CDR1 is SGHDT, CDR2 YYEEEE. Trimming removed 6 bases from V and 4 bases from J; junction bases left unmatched: 6. The CDR3 has 13 residues. CDR3 nucleotides: TGTGCCAGCACCCAGGGGGGAGGCACTGAAGCTTTCTTT. This translates into CASTQGGGTEAFF.

The V gene is TRBV29-1, the J gene TRBJ2-1; D gene ambiguous. V was pared by 4 bases and J by 1 base, with 14 bases between. CDR1 and CDR2 (germline): SQVTM, ANQGSEA. The CDR3 is made up of 15 amino acids. The CDR3 DNA follows: TGCAGCGTTGCTCCCCGGTTTTTATCCTACAATGAGCAGTTCTTC. It yields the protein CSVAPRFLSYNEQFF.

As for this clone: The same CDR3 is also encoded by other DNA sequences in this sample. The chain uses TRBV27 and TRBJ2-7, with D possibly TRBD1 on 6 matching bases. Germline CDR1 and CDR2: MNHEY and SMNVEV (reference sequence). The CDR3 sequence is 13 residues long. Deletions cut 4 bases from V and 3 bases from J, with 10 bases between. The CDR3 DNA reads as TGTGCCAGCAGTTCAGGACAGTTCTACGAGCAGTACTTC. Translation: CASSSGQFYEQYF.

The chain couples TRBV7-3 to TRBJ2-2; 12 bases are a match to TRBD2. J gave up 6 bases and V 5 bases, and 10 bases lay outside the gene matches. The length of the CDR3 is 17 residues. Germline loops: CDR1 SGHTA, CDR2 FQGTGA. This CDR3 reads CASSPLAGGPYSGELFF. The CDR3 DNA is TGTGCCAGCAGCCCTCTAGCGGGAGGGCCTTACTCCGGGGAGCTGTTTTTT.

This chain uses TRBV28 with TRBJ2-7; D gene ambiguous. Trimming stripped 7 bases from V and 4 bases from J, with 17 bases between. The germline gives CDR1 MDHEN, CDR2 SYDVKM. CDR3 length: 14 residues. The CDR3 DNA reads as TGTGCCAGCACAATTACTTTGGGCGCGTACGAGCAGTACTTC. Translated, it gives CASTITLGAYEQYF.

The chain joins TRBV2 to TRBJ1-4, with 8 bases lining up with TRBD1. Per the germline V gene, CDR1 is SNHLY and CDR2 is FYNNEI. This CDR3 has 16 residues. V lost 5 bases, J lost 10 bases, and 15 bases stayed unmatched. CDR3 loop: CASSSDRGSLIGKLFF. In DNA form, the CDR3 reads TGTGCCAGCAGTTCAGACAGGGGATCGCTTATTGGAAAACTGTTTTTT.

The rearrangement links TRBV10-1 to TRBJ1-1, with TRBD1 matching over 8 bases. With 4 bases clipped from V and 3 bases from J, the junction kept 7 bases outside the gene matches. Germline V gene sequence: CDR1 WNHNN, CDR2 SYGVQD (reference sequence). This CDR3 contains 15 residues. CDR3 sequence: CASSVGQGRDTEAFF. CDR3 bases: TGCGCCAGCAGTGTAGGACAGGGAAGGGACACTGAAGCTTTCTTT.

This chain uses TRBV4-1 with TRBJ2-7; D may correspond to TRBD1 or TRBD2 (5 bases each). The V gene lost 5 bases and the J gene lost 0 bases, with 11 bases spanning the gap. Germline V gives CDR1 MGHRA, CDR2 YSYEKL. The CDR3 totals 14 residues. Written as DNA, the CDR3 is TGCGCCAGCAGCGCCCAGGGACCCTCCTACGAGCAGTACTTC. Translation gives CASSAQGPSYEQYF.

The V call is TRBV19, the J call TRBJ2-1; 8 positions match TRBD2. In germline, CDR1 is LNHDA, CDR2 SQIVND (reference sequence). V was pared by 5 bases and J by 5 bases, with 5 bases of the junction left unmatched. This CDR3 is 14 amino acids long. The CDR3 reads CASSFRGGNNEQFF. The CDR3, as DNA: TGTGCCAGTAGTTTCCGGGGGGGGAACAATGAGCAGTTCTTC.

The J gene is TRBJ1-2, the V gene TRBV29-1; D unclear. Trimming took 4 bases from V and 4 from J, leaving 16 bases between them. There are 14 residues in the CDR3. Germline CDR1 is SQVTM and CDR2 is ANQGSEA. CDR3 DNA sequence: TGCAGCGTTGTATCGGGTCGCAGACCCTATGGCTACACCTTC. The encoded protein is CSVVSGRRPYGYTF.

As regards this clone: Germline is not matched at one junction end, which may reflect a read error. The genes are TRBV5-1 and TRBJ2-7, with D unresolved. The CDR3 consists of 15 residues. CDR1 SGHRS and CDR2 YFSETQ come from the germline V gene. CDR3 coding DNA: TGTGCCAGCAGCTTAAGCCGTCGGTTCCCCTACGAGCAGTACTTC. Protein sequence: CASSLSRRFPYEQYF.

The chain employs TRBV9 and TRBJ2-7; 8 positions agree with TRBD1. Losses at the gene ends were 3 bases for V and 0 bases for J; bases not matched to a gene: 5. The germline V gene has CDR1 SGDLS and CDR2 YYNGEE. CDR3 length: 15 residues. CDR3 in amino acids: CASSDTGGSSYEQYF. CDR3 DNA: TGTGCCAGCAGCGACACAGGGGGGAGCTCCTACGAGCAGTACTTC.